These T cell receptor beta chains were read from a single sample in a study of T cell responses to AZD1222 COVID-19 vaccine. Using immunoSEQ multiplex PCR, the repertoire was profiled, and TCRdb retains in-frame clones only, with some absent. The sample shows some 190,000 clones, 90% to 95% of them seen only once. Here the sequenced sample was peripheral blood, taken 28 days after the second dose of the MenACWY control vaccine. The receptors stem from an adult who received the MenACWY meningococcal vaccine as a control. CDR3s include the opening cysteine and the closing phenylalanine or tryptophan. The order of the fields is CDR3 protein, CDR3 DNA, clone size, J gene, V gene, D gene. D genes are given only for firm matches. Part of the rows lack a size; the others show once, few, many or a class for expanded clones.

CDR3 protein: CASSQEPGDEQFF
CDR3 DNA: TGTGCCAGCAGCCAAGAGCCCGGTGATGAGCAGTTCTTC
clone size: NA
J gene: TRBJ2-1
V gene: TRBV3-1/TRBV3-2
D gene: NA

CDR3 protein: CASSYSKGTGYEQYF
CDR3 DNA: TGTGCCAGCAGTTACTCGAAGGGGACAGGTTACGAGCAGTACTTC
clone size: few
J gene: TRBJ2-7
V gene: TRBV6-5
D gene: TRBD1

CDR3 protein: CASSEDWGGQPQHF
CDR3 DNA: TGTGCCAGCAGTGAAGATTGGGGGGGTCAGCCCCAGCATTTT
clone size: NA
J gene: TRBJ1-5
V gene: TRBV2
D gene: NA

CDR3 protein: CASSEGTSGRKTQYF
CDR3 DNA: TGTGCCAGCAGTGAGGGGACTAGCGGGAGAAAGACCCAGTACTTC
clone size: NA
J gene: TRBJ2-5
V gene: TRBV6-1
D gene: TRBD2

CDR3 protein: CASSEFSTGSTYEQYF
CDR3 DNA: TGTGCCAGCAGTGAATTCTCGACAGGGTCTACCTACGAGCAGTACTTC
clone size: NA
J gene: TRBJ2-7
V gene: TRBV6-1
D gene: TRBD1

CDR3 protein: CASSREIGLAETYEQYF
CDR3 DNA: TGTGCCAGCAGTCGAGAGATAGGGCTAGCGGAAACCTACGAGCAGTACTTC
clone size: NA
J gene: TRBJ2-7
V gene: TRBV5-7
D gene: TRBD2

CDR3 protein: CASRVTGLLETQYF
CDR3 DNA: TGTGCCAGCAGGGTTACAGGGTTACTAGAGACCCAGTACTTC
clone size: once
J gene: TRBJ2-5
V gene: TRBV6-5
D gene: NA

CDR3 protein: CASSGGIPNTGELFF
CDR3 DNA: TGTGCCAGCAGTGGTGGAATCCCGAACACCGGGGAGCTGTTTTTT
clone size: NA
J gene: TRBJ2-2
V gene: TRBV25-1
D gene: NA

CDR3 protein: CASSLGGSTNTGELFF
CDR3 DNA: TGTGCCAGCAGCTTAGGAGGCAGTACGAACACCGGGGAGCTGTTTTTT
clone size: NA
J gene: TRBJ2-2
V gene: TRBV11-2
D gene: NA

CDR3 protein: CSVLIHTGNTEAFF
CDR3 DNA: TGCAGCGTGCTAATACATACGGGGAACACTGAAGCTTTCTTT
clone size: NA
J gene: TRBJ1-1
V gene: TRBV29-1
D gene: NA

CDR3 protein: CASSQESTIGELFF
CDR3 DNA: TGTGCCAGCAGCCAAGAGTCTACGATTGGGGAGCTGTTTTTT
clone size: NA
J gene: TRBJ2-2
V gene: TRBV3-1/TRBV3-2
D gene: NA

CDR3 protein: CASSDPGQGSGNTIYF
CDR3 DNA: TGTGCCAGCAGTGATCCGGGACAGGGCTCTGGAAACACCATATATTTT
clone size: NA
J gene: TRBJ1-3
V gene: TRBV2
D gene: TRBD1

CDR3 protein: CASSVSAGGYNEQFF
CDR3 DNA: TGTGCCAGCAGTGTCTCAGCGGGGGGGTACAATGAGCAGTTCTTC
clone size: NA
J gene: TRBJ2-1
V gene: TRBV28
D gene: TRBD2

CDR3 protein: CSVRDGTQTNEKLFF
CDR3 DNA: TGCAGCGTTCGGGACGGGACACAAACTAATGAAAAACTGTTTTTT
clone size: once
J gene: TRBJ1-4
V gene: TRBV29-1
D gene: NA

CDR3 protein: CASSTRTSGSGGYEQYF
CDR3 DNA: TGTGCCAGCAGCACCCGGACTAGCGGGAGTGGTGGCTACGAGCAGTACTTC
clone size: NA
J gene: TRBJ2-7
V gene: TRBV5-4
D gene: TRBD2

CDR3 protein: CASSPILNTEAFF
CDR3 DNA: TGTGCCAGTAGTCCCATTTTGAACACTGAAGCTTTCTTT
clone size: NA
J gene: TRBJ1-1
V gene: TRBV19
D gene: NA

CDR3 protein: CASSAPLNNSPLHF
CDR3 DNA: TGTGCCAGCAGCGCGCCTCTCAATAATTCACCCCTCCACTTT
clone size: NA
J gene: TRBJ1-6
V gene: TRBV7-9
D gene: NA

CDR3 protein: CASTGVRYSNQPQHF
CDR3 DNA: TGTGCCAGCACAGGGGTTCGATATAGCAATCAGCCCCAGCATTTT
clone size: NA
J gene: TRBJ1-5
V gene: TRBV5-8
D gene: NA

CDR3 protein: CASSEGVGSGANVLTF
CDR3 DNA: TGTGCCAGCAGTGAGGGAGTCGGCTCTGGGGCCAACGTCCTGACTTTC
clone size: NA
J gene: TRBJ2-6
V gene: TRBV6-4
D gene: NA

CDR3 protein: CASSLPGTGVNEQFF
CDR3 DNA: TGTGCCAGCAGCTTACCCGGGACAGGCGTCAATGAGCAGTTCTTC
clone size: NA
J gene: TRBJ2-1
V gene: TRBV7-3
D gene: TRBD1

CDR3 protein: CASSTPPAEAFF
CDR3 DNA: TGTGCCAGCAGCACTCCCCCCGCTGAAGCTTTCTTT
clone size: few
J gene: TRBJ1-1
V gene: TRBV9
D gene: NA

CDR3 protein: CASSRSGTTSTDTQYF
CDR3 DNA: TGTGCCAGCAGCCGAAGCGGGACTACTAGCACAGATACGCAGTATTTT
clone size: once
J gene: TRBJ2-3
V gene: TRBV13
D gene: TRBD2

CDR3 protein: CASSTQDYSNQPQHF
CDR3 DNA: TGTGCCAGCAGTACACAGGATTATAGCAATCAGCCCCAGCATTTT
clone size: once
J gene: TRBJ1-5
V gene: TRBV6-4
D gene: NA

CDR3 protein: CASSEGTGPYEQYF
CDR3 DNA: TGTGCCAGCAGTGAAGGGACAGGGCCCTACGAGCAGTACTTC
clone size: NA
J gene: TRBJ2-7
V gene: TRBV6-1
D gene: TRBD1

CDR3 protein: CASSLGGPSSYNEQFF
CDR3 DNA: TGTGCCAGCAGCCTCGGCGGGCCGAGCTCCTACAATGAGCAGTTCTTC
clone size: NA
J gene: TRBJ2-1
V gene: TRBV6-2/TRBV6-3
D gene: NA

CDR3 protein: CALGATSYEQYF
CDR3 DNA: TGTGCCCTTGGGGCTACTTCCTACGAGCAGTACTTC
clone size: NA
J gene: TRBJ2-7
V gene: TRBV10-3
D gene: NA